A selection of T cell receptor beta chains follows, all from one sample in a study of T cell changes during pregnancy in multiple sclerosis. The data were produced by immunoSEQ multiplex PCR, yet TCRdb's version contains in-frame clones alone and is incomplete. The sample consists of about 17,000 clones, approximately 81% of them appearing once. Sample: CD8+ T cells from peripheral blood mononuclear cells, taken in the third trimester of pregnancy. The receptor set was obtained from a female donor in good health, enrolled as a control in a pregnancy study. Both conserved end residues are part of each CDR3. A D gene is named only where the DNA matches it firmly. Only part of the rows carry a size: once, few, many, or a class if the clone is expanded.

clone size	D gene	J gene	V gene	CDR3 protein	CDR3 DNA
NA	NA	TRBJ2-7	TRBV10-2	CASSDGLWAEQYF	TGCGCCAGCAGTGACGGCCTCTGGGCCGAGCAGTACTTC
NA	TRBD2	TRBJ2-7	TRBV7-2	CASSPPGSGARSYEQYF	TGTGCCAGCAGCCCCCCGGGGAGCGGGGCCCGCTCCTACGAGCAGTACTTC
NA	TRBD1	TRBJ1-1	TRBV13	CASSGGQGGNLNTEAFF	TGTGCCAGCAGCGGGGGACAGGGGGGGAATCTGAACACTGAAGCTTTCTTT
once	TRBD1	TRBJ2-3	TRBV19	CATTTRDRDTQYF	TGTGCCACTACGACCCGGGACAGGGATACGCAGTATTTT
NA	TRBD2	TRBJ2-5	TRBV27	CASSLGTSGRETQYF	TGTGCCAGCAGTTTAGGGACTAGCGGGAGGGAGACCCAGTACTTC
NA	NA	TRBJ1-3	TRBV7-6	CASSLAGGLDTIYF	TGTGCCAGCAGCTTAGCGGGGGGGTTGGACACCATATATTTT
NA	TRBD2	TRBJ2-3	TRBV6-4	CASSEGSGSTDTQYF	TGTGCCAGCAGTGAGGGTAGCGGGAGCACAGATACGCAGTATTTT
once	TRBD1	TRBJ2-7	TRBV5-1	CASSLSTGGDHEQYF	TGCGCCAGCAGCTTGTCCACAGGGGGTGATCACGAGCAGTACTTC
NA	TRBD2	TRBJ2-5	TRBV7-9	CASSSSGTSQETQYF	TGTGCCAGCAGTTCTAGCGGGACCTCTCAAGAGACCCAGTACTTC
NA	NA	TRBJ2-1	TRBV6-5	CASGNLGWGLDEQFF	TGTGCCAGCGGAAACTTAGGTTGGGGCCTCGATGAGCAGTTCTTC
NA	NA	TRBJ2-7	TRBV9	CASSGRDNSYEQYF	TGTGCCAGCAGCGGTCGGGACAACTCCTACGAGCAGTACTTC
NA	TRBD1	TRBJ2-7	TRBV27	CASSYRQTDRAHEQYF	TGTGCCAGCAGTTACCGGCAAACGGACAGGGCCCACGAGCAGTACTTC
NA	NA	TRBJ2-1	TRBV19	CASSALEGAYNEQFF	TGTGCCAGTAGTGCCCTCGAGGGGGCCTACAATGAGCAGTTCTTC
NA	NA	TRBJ2-1	TRBV4-2	CASSQVAVGNEQFF	TGTGCCAGCAGCCAAGTTGCGGTGGGCAATGAGCAGTTCTTC
NA	NA	TRBJ2-1	TRBV9	CASSVEGQGPYNEQFF	TGTGCCAGCAGCGTAGAGGGCCAGGGTCCCTACAATGAGCAGTTCTTC
NA	TRBD1	TRBJ1-2	TRBV15	CATSTYRGMNYGYTF	TGTGCCACCAGCACCTACAGGGGGATGAACTATGGCTACACCTTC
NA	NA	TRBJ2-7	TRBV6-5	CASSYSGAPYEQYF	TGTGCCAGCAGTTACTCGGGGGCTCCCTACGAGCAGTACTTC
NA	NA	TRBJ2-7	TRBV19	CASSFGGLSSYEQYF	TGTGCCAGTAGTTTCGGGGGGCTCAGCTCCTACGAGCAGTACTTC
NA	TRBD1	TRBJ2-7	TRBV4-1	CASSQETGVWREQYF	TGCGCCAGCAGCCAAGAGACAGGGGTTTGGCGCGAGCAGTACTTC
once	TRBD1	TRBJ2-3	TRBV27	CASSSLETGGLTDTQYF	TGTGCCAGCAGTTCATTAGAGACAGGGGGCCTGACAGATACGCAGTATTTT
few	NA	TRBJ2-7	TRBV7-6	CASSGGTSGIYEQYF	TGTGCCAGCAGCGGGGGGACAAGCGGGATATACGAGCAGTACTTC
few	NA	TRBJ2-7	TRBV7-9	CASSLGGVPGYF	TGTGCCAGCAGCTTAGGCGGAGTGCCGGGGTACTTC
NA	NA	TRBJ2-7	TRBV25-1	CASSEGLAYEQYF	TGTGCCAGCAGTGAGGGACTGGCCTACGAGCAGTACTTC
NA	TRBD2	TRBJ2-3	TRBV4-1	CASSQAGGGATDTQYF	TGCGCCAGCAGCCAAGCTGGCGGGGGGGCGACAGATACGCAGTATTTT
NA	TRBD2	TRBJ2-3	TRBV7-9	CASRRRASGGMDTQYF	TGTGCCAGCAGGAGGAGGGCTAGCGGGGGGATGGATACGCAGTATTTT
NA	NA	TRBJ2-7	TRBV6-5	CASSNQGVVYEQYF	TGTGCCAGCTCTAATCAAGGGGTTGTTTACGAGCAGTACTTC
NA	NA	TRBJ1-1	TRBV6-1	CASSEEGTAVPEAFF	TGTGCCAGCAGTGAAGAAGGCACGGCGGTGCCTGAAGCTTTCTTT
NA	NA	TRBJ2-3	TRBV9	CASRPQGTDTQYF	TGTGCCAGCCGACCCCAGGGCACAGATACGCAGTATTTT
NA	TRBD1	TRBJ1-3	TRBV5-6	CASSLPWTGYPALGNTIYF	TGTGCCAGCAGCCTTCCCTGGACAGGCTACCCCGCTCTTGGAAACACCATATATTTT
NA	NA	TRBJ2-5	TRBV4-3	CASSQDMGSGETQYF	TGCGCCAGCAGCCAAGATATGGGCTCAGGGGAGACCCAGTACTTC
NA	TRBD1	TRBJ1-2	TRBV9	CASSGTGTERYGYTF	TGTGCCAGCAGCGGAACCGGGACAGAGAGATATGGCTACACCTTC
NA	TRBD2	TRBJ2-1	TRBV2	CARRREGNEQFF	TGTGCCAGGAGGAGGGAGGGGAATGAGCAGTTCTTC
NA	TRBD2	TRBJ2-2	TRBV30	CAWSYWTSGVTGELFF	TGTGCCTGGAGTTACTGGACTAGCGGGGTCACCGGGGAGCTGTTTTTT
NA	TRBD1	TRBJ1-1	TRBV29-1	CSADRGRNEAFF	TGCAGCGCGGACAGGGGAAGGAATGAAGCTTTCTTT
NA	NA	TRBJ1-1	TRBV6-1	CASSESEGRSAFF	TGTGCCAGCAGTGAATCGGAGGGGCGCTCAGCTTTCTTT